A single T cell receptor beta chain is shown here with its context. Its antigen is not known. This record belongs to a study of T-cell reconstitution after alpha-beta-depleted transplantation in children. Study-level points and caveats: There were reportedly several hundred expanded graft clones from which alpha-beta T cells came about two months after transplant.

Between the trimmed V and J ends, which lost 5 bases and 6 bases, there was a span of 14 bases. This CDR3 spans 14 amino acids. A library of TCRbeta sequences, prepared with unique molecular identifiers, was generated. TCRdb passed the PCR reads through MiXCR, listing each CDR3 protein once. The sample shows some 300,000 distinct CDR3 sequences, 10% of them seen only once. This clonotype was sampled from a boy under two years old with acute myeloid leukemia, due to receive a stem cell transplant. This chain uses TRBV12-3 or TRBV12-4 with TRBJ2-4, with D unclear. The material was PBMCs, obtained before TCRalphabeta/CD19-depleted stem cell transplant. CDR3: CASSELVNVNIQYF. In DNA form, the CDR3 reads TGTGCCAGCAGTGAGCTAGTTAATGTAAACATTCAGTACTTC.